This T cell receptor beta chain was retrieved from a study of T-cell memory formation after mild COVID-19 (dated by TCRdb to about 2021). At the level of the whole study: Most TCR sequence clusters were specific to one of the two donors. T-cell clones expanding and contracting after mild COVID-19 in a couple of donors were tracked by longitudinal TCRalpha and TCRbeta repertoire sequencing. The cohort was made up of two young adult volunteers, one female and one male, who were previously healthy.

V is reduced by 6 bases and J by 5 bases, leaving a spacing of 13 bases between them. CDR1 and CDR2 are read off the germline V gene (reference sequence) as LGHDT and YNNKEL. The CDR3, cysteine through phenylalanine, is 13 amino acids long. Only the CDR3 DNA is retained, 39 bases long and in frame from the first base. As regards this clonotype: The antigen this receptor binds is unknown. It has no much larger one-base neighbor in the sample; base qualities were not kept.

Points the paper makes about the study in general: Contracting CD4+ clones turned up mainly in the CM and EM memory subsets, whereas EMRA was where CD8+ clones were enriched. The detection of some responding clones in pre-infection memory suggests that pre-existing cross-reactive memory T cells joined the SARS-CoV-2 response. The study included only a couple of mild cases, and larger cohorts that include severe cases with pre-infection samples were judged to be necessary. SARS-CoV-2 specificity of the second-wave clones peaking on day 37 was not confirmed. From day 15 to 85, contracting clones showed balanced CD4/CD8 phenotypes, whereas a second wave of clones that expanded from day 15 to 37 leaned towards CD4+.

TCRdb records Illumina NovaSeq 6000 as the sequencer. TCRalpha and TCRbeta cDNA libraries were constructed by 5'RACE with constant-segment primers, with sample barcodes and unique molecular identifiers being introduced. Trizol reagent was used to extract RNA from every sample. Libraries were amplified in two PCR steps, with a second sample barcode and Illumina TruSeq adapters added in the second step. Sequencing of the libraries was done on an Illumina NovaSeq, producing 2 x 150 bp paired-end reads. The study's own analysis went as follows. The reads were demultiplexed and collapsed into UMI-guided consensus sequences using migec v1.2.7. With mixcr v2.1.11, UMI consensuses were aligned to TRA and TRB V and J templates and assembled into clonotypes. A clonotype was counted as expanded or contracted only when both edgeR and NoisET called the clonotype significant, with the noise models trained on biological replicates. edgeR calls used a false discovery rate-adjusted p below 0.01 and a log2 fold-change threshold of 1. PCA with hierarchical clustering of max-normalized trajectories of the 1000 most abundant clonotypes was used as exploratory dynamics analysis. Each responding clone was given a CD4 or CD8 phenotype based on the CD4+ and CD8+ repertoires, which had been sequenced separately. Using fastp trimming at Q25 and MiXCR clonotype assembly, TCRdb reanalyzed the public sequencing data and kept in-frame beta chains. For every CDR3 protein sequence, its rows merge into one entry that carries the most common genes and DNA. These V and J calls rely on TCRdb rather than the paper's analysis. Counted in this sample were 250,000 to 350,000 distinct CDR3 sequences; 14% of them appeared once. The ten largest clonotypes hold over 20% of the sample.

Ficoll-Paque density gradient centrifugation was used to isolate PBMCs. This sequence uses TRBV3-1 and TRBJ2-5; D gene: possibly TRBD2, on 6 matching bases. Material for sequencing was PBMCs or a T cell subset sorted from them (not recorded which). The sequence was obtained from a young man who had mild COVID-19 (a few samples of this study predate the infection). The sample titles of this study are shuffled in the database, so cell type and time point are left out; the donor was told from shared clones. The CDR3: CASRHSGGETQYF. The nucleotide sequence reads as follows: TGTGCCAGCAGGCATAGCGGTGGGGAGACCCAGTACTTC.